Below, 3 T cell receptor beta chains from the same sample are listed, as sequenced in a study of CD8 T cells in ankylosing spondylitis. One entry per CDR3 protein results from TCRdb running MiXCR on the 5' RACE reads. The table records 180,000 or so distinct CDR3 sequences, approximately 10% of them present only once. Sequencing was performed on blood, either unsorted or a sorted T cell fraction (not recorded which). The source is a male donor with ankylosing spondylitis or in good health (not recorded which).

This clonotype was counted at least ten times. The chain employs TRBV5-4 and TRBJ2-2; D call uncertain. CDR1 SGHNT and CDR2 YYREEE come from the germline V gene (reference sequence). The V end was cut by 6 bases, the J end by 2 bases, with 11 bases between. This CDR3 comprises 14 residues. This CDR3 is CASTVFGNTGELFF. CDR3 DNA sequence: TGTGCCAGCACCGTGTTCGGAAACACCGGGGAGCTGTTTTTT.

This clonotype came up many times. The V and J genes are TRBV28 and TRBJ2-7, with D perhaps matching TRBD2 (6 bases). V shed 8 bases and J shed 4 bases, with 9 bases lying between them. The germline V gene has CDR1 MDHEN and CDR2 SYDVKM. The CDR3 length is 11 residues. CDR3 loop: CASRGKYEQYF. The CDR3 coding sequence is TGTGCCAGCCGGGGGAAGTACGAGCAGTACTTC.

This clonotype is termed medium-sized. The V call is TRBV10-2, the J call TRBJ2-1, with D perhaps matching TRBD2 (5 bases). Germline-derived CDR1 and CDR2 are WSHSY and SAAADI. With 6 bases removed from V and 6 bases from J, the gap between germline ends came to 21 bases. This CDR3 comprises 16 residues. CDR3 amino acids: CASSPILAIRINEQFF. The CDR3, as DNA: TGCGCCAGCAGCCCAATTTTAGCGATTAGGATCAATGAGCAGTTCTTC.